The 9 T cell receptor beta chains in this list originate from one sample, sequenced in a study of T cell repertoires in cytomegalovirus infection. In TCRdb, the reads were re-called with MiXCR into one record per CDR3 protein. Altogether approximately 490,000 distinct CDR3 sequences are present, roughly 10% being singletons, with the ten largest covering 10%. What was sequenced was PBMCs. The receptors derive from a human donor in good health (CMV status not recorded). Some clones in this sample may be carry-over from other donors' samples.

This clonotype was counted ten times or more. The rearrangement joins TRBV7-3 to TRBJ2-1, with TRBD2 matching over 7 bases. Germline trimming cut 1 base from V and 2 bases from J; bases unmatched to any gene: 2. Germline assignment: CDR1 SGHTA and CDR2 FQGTGA. This CDR3 is 15 amino acids long. The CDR3 loop reads CASSLIAGAYNEQFF. CDR3 nucleotide sequence: TGTGCCAGCAGCTTAATTGCGGGGGCCTACAATGAGCAGTTCTTC.

This chain joins TRBV20-1 and TRBJ2-7; D is uncertain. This CDR3 has 12 residues. CDR1 and CDR2 (germline): DFQATT, SNEGSKA (reference sequence). Trimming took 3 bases from V and 1 from J, leaving 7 bases between them. CDR3 in amino acids: CSASSGSYEQYF. CDR3 bases: TGCAGTGCTAGTTCCGGGTCCTACGAGCAGTACTTC.

The rearrangement joins TRBV20-1 to TRBJ2-2, with D possibly matching TRBD2 (7 bases). Trimming shortened V by 7 bases and J by 6 bases, and 18 bases separated the two germline ends. CDR1 DFQATT and CDR2 SNEGSKA come from the germline V gene (reference sequence). The CDR3 runs 14 residues. CDR3 bases: TGCAGTGAAGGGGGTGGGGGGGGGGCCGGGGAGCTGTTTTTT. It yields the protein CSEGGGGGAGELFF.

This clonotype showed up just once. A much larger clone sits a single nucleotide away, making a read error possible. As the CDR3 is not closed by the conserved phenylalanine or tryptophan, this likely results from a read error. V usage is TRBV28 and J usage is TRBJ1-2; D not resolved. The CDR3 sequence is 18 residues long. V was pared by 8 bases and J by 4 bases, with 29 bases between. Germline CDR1 and CDR2: MDHEN and SYDVKM. The CDR3 coding sequence is TGTGCCAGCGTATCACTCTCGGGCAGGAGCCCTACTTCCTATGGCTACACCTTA. Residues: CASVSLSGRSPTSYGYTL.

The chain joins TRBV27 to TRBJ1-5; tentative D call: TRBD1 (6 bases). CDR3 length: 15 amino acids. Germline values: CDR1 MNHEY, CDR2 SMNVEV (reference sequence). The germline V and J ends were trimmed by 7 bases and 0 bases, with 13 bases remaining between them. CDR3 residues: CASTGGANSNQPQHF. The CDR3 DNA follows: TGTGCCAGCACCGGGGGGGCTAATAGCAATCAGCCCCAGCATTTT.

This clonotype occurred many times. V and J are TRBV7-9 and TRBJ1-5; D perhaps matches TRBD1 (5 bases). The ends were cut back, 6 bases at V and 1 base at J, with 10 bases in the middle. Germline lookup yields CDR1 SEHNR and CDR2 FQNEAQ (reference sequence). The CDR3 sequence is 14 residues long. This CDR3 reads CASSSTESNQPQHF. In nucleotides, the CDR3 is TGTGCCAGCAGTTCGACAGAGAGCAATCAGCCCCAGCATTTT. The whole variable domain, remainder taken from reference TRBV7-9 and TRBJ1-5, is DTGVSQNPRHKITKRGQNVTFRCDPISEHNRLYWYRQTLGQGPEFLTYFQNEAQLEKSRLLSDRFSAERPKGSFSTLEIQRTEQGDSAMYLCASSSTESNQPQHFGDGTRLSIL.

V gene TRBV29-1 combines with J gene TRBJ2-5; 7 positions match TRBD2. The CDR3 sequence is 12 residues long. Germline trimming cut 6 bases from V and 4 bases from J; bases unmatched to any gene: 5. Germline CDR1 is SQVTM and CDR2 is ANQGSEA. Here the CDR3 DNA reads TGCAGCGTCCGGGCGGGAGTAGAGACCCAGTACTTC. Protein sequence: CSVRAGVETQYF.

This clonotype was seen only a few times. The CDR3 DNA is TGTGCCAGCAGTGCGTGGAACGAAGCTTTCTTT. Translation: CASSAWNEAFF. The chain links TRBV28 to TRBJ1-1; the D is unclear. V dropped 5 bases and J dropped 8 bases, with 9 bases sitting between them. Germline lookup yields CDR1 MDHEN and CDR2 SYDVKM. The CDR3 has 11 amino acids.

This clonotype was observed a handful of times. The CDR3 sequence is CASSGDNYNEQFF. The CDR3 coding sequence is TGCGCCAGCAGCGGGGACAACTACAATGAGCAGTTCTTC. The chain links TRBV5-1 to TRBJ2-1; TRBD1 might be the D (6 bases). The CDR3 runs to 13 residues. Per the germline V gene, CDR1 is SGHRS and CDR2 is YFSETQ. Deletions cut 4 bases from V and 3 bases from J, with 8 bases between.